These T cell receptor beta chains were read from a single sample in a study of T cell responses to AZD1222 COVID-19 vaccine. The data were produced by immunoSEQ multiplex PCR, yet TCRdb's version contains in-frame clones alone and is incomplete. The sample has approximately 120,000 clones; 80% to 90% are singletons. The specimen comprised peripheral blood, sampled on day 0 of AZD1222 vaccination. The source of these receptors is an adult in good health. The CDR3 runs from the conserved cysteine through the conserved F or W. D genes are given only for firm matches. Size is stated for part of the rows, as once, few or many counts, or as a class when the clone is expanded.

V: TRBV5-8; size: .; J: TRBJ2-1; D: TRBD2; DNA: TGTGCCAGCAACCTACATACGGGAGGTGAGGGTGAGCAGTTCTTC; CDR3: CASNLHTGGEGEQFF
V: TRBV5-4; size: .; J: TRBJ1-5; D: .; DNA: TGTGCCAGCAGCTTGGCAGGGGATCAGCCCCAGCATTTT; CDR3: CASSLAGDQPQHF
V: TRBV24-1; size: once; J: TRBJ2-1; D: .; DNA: TGTGCCACCAGTGACCCTTTACCTGGGAGCTCCTACAATGAGCAGTTCTTC; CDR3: CATSDPLPGSSYNEQFF
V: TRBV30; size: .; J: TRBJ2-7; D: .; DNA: TGTGCCTGGAGTAACGGGCAGGGACGACGTGACGAGCAGTACTTC; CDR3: CAWSNGQGRRDEQYF
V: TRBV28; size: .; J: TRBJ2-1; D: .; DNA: TGTGCCAGCAGTTTAAGGGGAGGCGAGCAGTTCTTC; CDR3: CASSLRGGEQFF
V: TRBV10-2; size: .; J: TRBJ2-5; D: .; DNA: TGCGCCAGCAGTGCGAAACGGGGTAACCAAGAGACCCAGTACTTC; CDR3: CASSAKRGNQETQYF
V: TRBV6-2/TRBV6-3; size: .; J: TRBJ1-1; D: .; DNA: TGTGCCAGCAGTTACAACAGGGATGTCACTGAAGCTTTCTTT; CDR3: CASSYNRDVTEAFF
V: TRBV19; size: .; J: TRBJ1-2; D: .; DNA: TGTGCCAGTAGTCCTCTCAACAGTAACTATGGCTACACCTTC; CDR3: CASSPLNSNYGYTF
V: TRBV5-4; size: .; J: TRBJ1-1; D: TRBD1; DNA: TGTGCCAGCAGCTCGACAGGGAAGGACACTGAAGCTTTCTTT; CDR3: CASSSTGKDTEAFF
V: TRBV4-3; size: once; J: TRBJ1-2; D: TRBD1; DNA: TGCGCCAGCAGCCATGGGGCAGGGGGAACCTATGGCTACACCTTC; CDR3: CASSHGAGGTYGYTF
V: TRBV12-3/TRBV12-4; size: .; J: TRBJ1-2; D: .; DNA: TGTGCCAGCAGTGTTAATAAGGGCTACACCTTC; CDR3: CASSVNKGYTF
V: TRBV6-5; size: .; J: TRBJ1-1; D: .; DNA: TGTGCCAGCAGTTACCAGGAGGAGGGGAACACTGAAGCTTTCTTT; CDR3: CASSYQEEGNTEAFF
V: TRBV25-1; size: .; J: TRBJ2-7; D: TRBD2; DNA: TGTGCCAGCAGTACGGCGGGAGCGCTCTCCTACGAGCAGTACTTC; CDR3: CASSTAGALSYEQYF
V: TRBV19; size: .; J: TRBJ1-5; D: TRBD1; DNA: TGTGCCACCCACACAGGGACAGATCAGCCCCAGCATTTT; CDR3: CATHTGTDQPQHF
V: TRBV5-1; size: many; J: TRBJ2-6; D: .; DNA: TGCGCCAGCAGCTTGGTTGTGGGGCCCAGCTCTGGGGCCAACGTCCTGACTTTC; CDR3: CASSLVVGPSSGANVLTF
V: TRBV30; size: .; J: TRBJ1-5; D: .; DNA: TGTGCCTGGAACGAGGACACCTATCAGCCCCAGCATTTT; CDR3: CAWNEDTYQPQHF
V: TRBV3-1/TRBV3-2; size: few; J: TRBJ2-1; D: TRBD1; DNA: TGTGCCAGCAGCCAAGAAGACAGGGACTACAATGAGCAGTTCTTC; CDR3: CASSQEDRDYNEQFF
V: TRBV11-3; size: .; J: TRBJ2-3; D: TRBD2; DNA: TGTGCCAGCAGCTTTACGGGGGGGCCCTCAGATACGCAGTATTTT; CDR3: CASSFTGGPSDTQYF
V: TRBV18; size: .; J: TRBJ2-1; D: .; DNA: TGTGCCAGCTCCGACTTAGGAGGGGATGAGCAGTTCTTC; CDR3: CASSDLGGDEQFF
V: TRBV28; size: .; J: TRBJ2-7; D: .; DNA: TGTGCCAGCAGTTTCCGGGACCGGAACGAGCAGTACTTC; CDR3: CASSFRDRNEQYF
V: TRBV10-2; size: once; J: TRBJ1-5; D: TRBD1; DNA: TGCGCCAGCAGTGAGTCGCTGCAGGGGGCTTTCGATCAGCCCCAGCATTTT; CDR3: CASSESLQGAFDQPQHF
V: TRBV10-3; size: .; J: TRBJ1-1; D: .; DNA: TGTGCCATCAGTGAGTCAGGGTCTGGTGAAGCTTTCTTT; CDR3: CAISESGSGEAFF
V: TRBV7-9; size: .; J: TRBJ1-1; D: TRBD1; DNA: TGTGCCAGCAGCCGTGGACAGGGACCGAACACTGAAGCTTTCTTT; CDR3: CASSRGQGPNTEAFF
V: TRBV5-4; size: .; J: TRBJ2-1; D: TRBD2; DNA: TGTGCCAGCACCTTTAGCGGGAGGAGCGATGAGCAGTTCTTC; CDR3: CASTFSGRSDEQFF
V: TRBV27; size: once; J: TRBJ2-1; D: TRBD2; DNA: TGTGCCAGCAGTAACCGGGAGGGAGGCTACAATGAGCAGTTCTTC; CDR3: CASSNREGGYNEQFF
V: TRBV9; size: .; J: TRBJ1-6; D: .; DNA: TGTGCCAGCAGCGTAGGGGCAGGGGTTGGGTCACCCCTCCACTTT; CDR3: CASSVGAGVGSPLHF
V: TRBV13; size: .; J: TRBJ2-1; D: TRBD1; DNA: TGTGCCAGCAGACTGACCGGGACAGGATTGGACAATGAGCAGTTCTTC; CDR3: CASRLTGTGLDNEQFF
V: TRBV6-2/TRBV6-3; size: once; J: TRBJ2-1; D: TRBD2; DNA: TGTGCCAGCAGCTATACTAGCGGGGAGTACAATGAGCAGTTCTTC; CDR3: CASSYTSGEYNEQFF
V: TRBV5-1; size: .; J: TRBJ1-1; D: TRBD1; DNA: TGCGCCAGCAGCTTGCTCCGACAGGGGCAGAACACTGAAGCTTTCTTT; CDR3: CASSLLRQGQNTEAFF
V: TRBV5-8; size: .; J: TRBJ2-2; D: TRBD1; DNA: TGTGCCAGCAGCTTAGAGAGGGGGCAGGACACCGGGGAGCTGTTTTTT; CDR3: CASSLERGQDTGELFF
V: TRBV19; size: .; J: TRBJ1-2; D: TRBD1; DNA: TGTGCCAGTAGGTGGACAGGAGCTTTCTATGGCTACACCTTC; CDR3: CASRWTGAFYGYTF
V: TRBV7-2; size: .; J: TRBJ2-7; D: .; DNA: TGTGCCAGCAGCAAACAGGGAGGCCCTTACGAGCAGTACTTC; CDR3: CASSKQGGPYEQYF
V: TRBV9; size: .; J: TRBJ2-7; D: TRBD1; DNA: TGTGCCAGCAGCGATGACAGGGCCTACGAGCAGTACTTC; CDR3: CASSDDRAYEQYF
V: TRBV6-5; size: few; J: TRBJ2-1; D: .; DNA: TGTGCCAGCGGGGGGAGGCTCTACTCCTACAATGAGCAGTTCTTC; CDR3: CASGGRLYSYNEQFF
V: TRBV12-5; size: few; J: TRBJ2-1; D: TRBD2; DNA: TGTGCTAGTGCGGGAGGGCTGGGGAATGAGCAGTTCTTC; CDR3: CASAGGLGNEQFF
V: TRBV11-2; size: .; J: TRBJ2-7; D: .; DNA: TGTGCCAGCAGCTTAGTAGAAACCCACGAGCAGTACTTC; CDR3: CASSLVETHEQYF
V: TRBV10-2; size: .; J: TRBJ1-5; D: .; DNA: TGCGCCAGCAGCGAGGGGGGGCAGGAGGGGCAGCCCCAGCATTTT; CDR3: CASSEGGQEGQPQHF
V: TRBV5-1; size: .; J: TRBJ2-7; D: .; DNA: TGCGCCAGCAGCGCGGCGGGTTCCCTAATTTACGAGCAGTACTTC; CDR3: CASSAAGSLIYEQYF
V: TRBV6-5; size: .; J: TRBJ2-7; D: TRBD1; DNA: TGTGCCAGCAGCAAACCCGGGACAGCCGCCTACGAGCAGTACTTC; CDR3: CASSKPGTAAYEQYF
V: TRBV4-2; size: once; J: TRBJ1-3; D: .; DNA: TGTGCCAGCAGCGAAGTGGCTCGACCGAGCTCTGGAAACACCATATATTTT; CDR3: CASSEVARPSSGNTIYF
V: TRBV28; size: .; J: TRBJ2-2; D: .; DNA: TGTGCCAGCAGTCCCCTTTGGGGCGGGGAGCTGTTTTTT; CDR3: CASSPLWGGELFF
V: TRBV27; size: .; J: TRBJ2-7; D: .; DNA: TGTGCCAGCAGTTTATATGGGCCCCGTCTCTACGAGCAGTACTTC; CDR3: CASSLYGPRLYEQYF
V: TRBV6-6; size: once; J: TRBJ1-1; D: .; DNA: TGTGCCAGCAGAGATACAGGGAACACTGAAGCTTTCTTT; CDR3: CASRDTGNTEAFF
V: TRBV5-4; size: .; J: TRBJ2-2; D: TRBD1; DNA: TGTGCCAGCAGCTTCGGGGACAGAGCCGGGGAGCTGTTTTTT; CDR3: CASSFGDRAGELFF
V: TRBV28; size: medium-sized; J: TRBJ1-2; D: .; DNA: TGTGCCAGCAGTTCCCCTTTGGGGTGGGGCTACACCTTC; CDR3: CASSSPLGWGYTF
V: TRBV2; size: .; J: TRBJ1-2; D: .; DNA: TGTGCCAGCAGTGAATTGGTTTCTTATGGCTACACCTTC; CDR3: CASSELVSYGYTF
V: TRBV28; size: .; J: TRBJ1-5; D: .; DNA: TGTGCCAGCAGTACAACCAATCAGCCCCAGCATTTT; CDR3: CASSTTNQPQHF
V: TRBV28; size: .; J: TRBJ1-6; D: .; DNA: TGTGCCAGCAACAACCCCCGGATGGATAATTCACCCCTCCACTTT; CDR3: CASNNPRMDNSPLHF
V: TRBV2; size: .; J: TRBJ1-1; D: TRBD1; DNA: TGTGCCAGCAGTCCACAGGGGGCGGCTTTCTTT; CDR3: CASSPQGAAFF
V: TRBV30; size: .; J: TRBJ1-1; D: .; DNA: TGTGCCTGGAGTGTTTTGGGGGGCCCCGAGGAAGCTTTCTTT; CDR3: CAWSVLGGPEEAFF
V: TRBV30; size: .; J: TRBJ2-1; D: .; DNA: TGTGCCTGGTCCCAAGCGGGTTTGCGGGACGGGAATGAGCAGTTCTTC; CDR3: CAWSQAGLRDGNEQFF
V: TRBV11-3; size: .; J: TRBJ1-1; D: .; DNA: TGTGCCAGCAGCTTAGAAATTTCCGGGGGGGACACTGAAGCTTTCTTT; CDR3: CASSLEISGGDTEAFF
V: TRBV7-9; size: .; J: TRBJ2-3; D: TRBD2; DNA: TGTGCCAGCAGCTTAGCGATCTTGGGGGGAGGGACAGATACGCAGTATTTT; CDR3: CASSLAILGGGTDTQYF
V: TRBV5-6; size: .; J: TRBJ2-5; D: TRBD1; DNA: TGTGCCAGCAGCTCAGAAGGACAGGGGATGGAGACCCAGTACTTC; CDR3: CASSSEGQGMETQYF
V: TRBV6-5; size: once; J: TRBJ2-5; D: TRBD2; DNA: TGTGCCAGCCGTCCTAGCGGGAGTTTAGAGACCCAGTACTTC; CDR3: CASRPSGSLETQYF
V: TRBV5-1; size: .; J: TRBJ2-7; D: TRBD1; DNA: TGCGCCAGCAGCTTGAGTGGGACAGGGCCCTACGAGCAGTACTTC; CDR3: CASSLSGTGPYEQYF
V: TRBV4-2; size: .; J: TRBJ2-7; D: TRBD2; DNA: TGTGCCAGCAGCCAAGAAACTAGCGGGCTCTCCTACGAGCAGTACTTC; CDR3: CASSQETSGLSYEQYF
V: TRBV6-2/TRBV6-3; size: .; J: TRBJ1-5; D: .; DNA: TGTGCCAGCAGTTACTCGAGGAGGGATAGCAATCAGCCCCAGCATTTT; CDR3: CASSYSRRDSNQPQHF
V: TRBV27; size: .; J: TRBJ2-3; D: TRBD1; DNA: TGTGCCAGCAGTTCCCGGACAGGTTTCACAGATACGCAGTATTTT; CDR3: CASSSRTGFTDTQYF